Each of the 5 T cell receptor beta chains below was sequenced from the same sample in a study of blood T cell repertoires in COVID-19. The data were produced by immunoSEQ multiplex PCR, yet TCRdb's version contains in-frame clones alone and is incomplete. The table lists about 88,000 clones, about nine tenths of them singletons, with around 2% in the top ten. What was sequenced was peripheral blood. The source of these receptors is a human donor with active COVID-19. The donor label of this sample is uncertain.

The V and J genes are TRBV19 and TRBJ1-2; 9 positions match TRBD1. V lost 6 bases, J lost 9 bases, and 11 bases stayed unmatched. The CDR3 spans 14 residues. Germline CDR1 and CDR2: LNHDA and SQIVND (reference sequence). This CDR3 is CASSSGQGLWSYTF. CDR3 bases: TGTGCCAGTAGCTCGGGACAGGGTCTGTGGAGCTACACCTTC.

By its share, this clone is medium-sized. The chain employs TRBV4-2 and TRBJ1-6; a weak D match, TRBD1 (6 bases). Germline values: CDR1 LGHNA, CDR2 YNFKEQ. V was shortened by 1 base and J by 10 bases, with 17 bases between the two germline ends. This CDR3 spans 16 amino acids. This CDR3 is CASSQGSGTISSPLHF. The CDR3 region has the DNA TGTGCCAGCAGCCAAGGCTCCGGGACAATCAGCTCACCCCTCCACTTT.

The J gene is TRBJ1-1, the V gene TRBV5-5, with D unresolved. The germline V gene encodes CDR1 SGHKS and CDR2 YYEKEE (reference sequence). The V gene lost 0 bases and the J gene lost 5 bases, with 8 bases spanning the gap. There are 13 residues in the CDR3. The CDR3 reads CASSLVEGTEAFF. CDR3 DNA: TGTGCCAGCAGCTTGGTAGAGGGTACTGAAGCTTTCTTT.

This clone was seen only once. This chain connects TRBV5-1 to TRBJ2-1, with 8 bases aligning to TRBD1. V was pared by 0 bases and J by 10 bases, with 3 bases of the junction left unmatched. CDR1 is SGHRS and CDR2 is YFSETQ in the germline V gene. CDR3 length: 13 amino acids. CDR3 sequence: CASSLVAGGEQFF. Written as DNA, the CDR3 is TGCGCCAGCAGCTTGGTGGCAGGGGGCGAGCAGTTCTTC.

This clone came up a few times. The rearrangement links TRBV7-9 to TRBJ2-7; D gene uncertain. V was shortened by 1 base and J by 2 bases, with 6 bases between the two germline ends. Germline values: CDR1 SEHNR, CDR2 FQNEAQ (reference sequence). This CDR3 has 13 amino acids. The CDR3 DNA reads TGTGCCAGCAGCTTAGTAGTACCCTACGAGCAGTACTTC. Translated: CASSLVVPYEQYF.